Listed below are T cell receptor beta chains from one sample, sequenced in a study of neurological immune-mediated disorders. TCRdb redid the calling of the 5' RACE reads with MiXCR, one entry per CDR3 protein. The sample has about 59,000 distinct CDR3 sequences; nearly 25% are singletons. The sequenced sample was PBMCs. The source is a man in his sixties with HTLV-1-associated myelopathy (HAM/TSP). CDR3s include the opening cysteine and the closing phenylalanine or tryptophan. Fields, in order: V gene, J gene, CDR3 protein.

>TRBV5-5|TRBJ2-3
CASSFGLAGSTDTQYF
>TRBV29-1|TRBJ2-2
CSAPVGGNTGELFF
>TRBV20-1|TRBJ2-3
CSARDHPTDTQYF
>TRBV3-1|TRBJ1-1
CASTGDYMNTEAFF
>TRBV2|TRBJ1-1
CASSYLRSTEAFF
>TRBV25-1|TRBJ2-7
CASSGQSTYEQYF
>TRBV6-5|TRBJ2-6
CASYRGEEYSDSSGANVLTF
>TRBV7-2|TRBJ2-1
CASSPTGVYNEQFF
>TRBV29-1|TRBJ1-2
CSVEGVAGALYGYTF
>TRBV20-1|TRBJ2-7
CSAREVGPQTGIYEQYF
>TRBV5-6|TRBJ1-4
CASSSRRDEKLFF
>TRBV14|TRBJ2-5
CASSRTHILQETQYF
>TRBV28|TRBJ1-3
CASSLYPGGTGNTIYF
>TRBV29-1|TRBJ2-7
CSVHLAGVSYEQYF
>TRBV20-1|TRBJ2-3
CSAQREAVDTQYF
>TRBV3-1|TRBJ2-1
CASSEPGRRTNEQFF
>TRBV5-5|TRBJ2-5
CASSLGQGVRETQYF
>TRBV4-1|TRBJ2-6
CASSQGGGRGANVLTF
>TRBV20-1|TRBJ1-5
CSAASQVGVVHQPQHF
>TRBV28|TRBJ2-3
CASSLERGRTQYF
>TRBV5-1|TRBJ2-1
CASSPSAVAGNEQFF
>TRBV6-5|TRBJ1-1
CASSGRDSLNAEAFF
>TRBV5-1|TRBJ2-1
CASSWGQGGNEQFF
>TRBV5-1|TRBJ2-3
CASSWGGTSGTDTQYF
>TRBV7-2|TRBJ1-1
CASSLEGGITEAFF
>TRBV5-1|TRBJ2-4
CASSFGQGGIQYF
>TRBV12-3/TRBV12-4|TRBJ1-3
CASITGGTGNTIYF
>TRBV7-9|TRBJ2-1
CASSLVSKRDHEQFF
>TRBV5-1|TRBJ2-3
CASSSGTSGNTDTQYF
>TRBV20-1|TRBJ2-5
CSARQGETQYF
>TRBV5-1|TRBJ2-7
CASSLVSEGTPADF
>TRBV12-3/TRBV12-4|TRBJ2-6
CASLGYSSGANVLTF
>TRBV14|TRBJ2-1
CASSQVAGGSYNEQFF
>TRBV7-9|TRBJ2-2
CASSSSSGENTGEMFF
>TRBV5-1|TRBJ2-7
CASSLEQGLYEQYF
>TRBV6-2/TRBV6-3|TRBJ2-1
CASSYRREGRNEQFF
>TRBV10-2|TRBJ1-3
CASSVTFFGRSGNTIYF
>TRBV6-6|TRBJ2-4
CASSYVTGGNIQYF
>TRBV29-1|TRBJ2-7
CSVDAGTSGHEQYF
>TRBV29-1|TRBJ2-3
CSVEVLFGTANTDTQYF
>TRBV29-1|TRBJ2-3
CSVVRESTDTQYF
>TRBV7-2|TRBJ2-2
CASSLDGRLAGELFF
>TRBV20-1|TRBJ2-5
CSAIPVTGGRGRSQETQYF